One sample yielded the 11 T cell receptor beta chains listed below, sequenced in a study of blood T cells in healthy people across ages. A sample-barcoded 5' primer and a J-beta primer mix were used in a second PCR of roughly 6 to 11 cycles. TCRdb re-called the 5' RACE reads through MiXCR, storing one row per CDR3 protein. The sample includes more than 1.4 million distinct CDR3 sequences, about 40% of them seen just once. Sequences were obtained from blood. Receptor source: a woman between 18 and 29 years old in good health.

The count of this clonotype is one. J is TRBJ2-3 and V is TRBV7-3; D not resolved. The germline V and J ends were trimmed by 5 bases and 0 bases, with 12 bases remaining between them. This CDR3 has 15 residues. CDR1 SGHTA and CDR2 FQGTGA come from the germline V gene. CDR3 region: CASSVPTRSTDTQYF. In nucleotides, the CDR3 is TGTGCCAGCAGCGTACCCACCCGAAGCACAGATACGCAGTATTTT.

The V and J genes are TRBV7-9 and TRBJ2-3, with unresolved D. This CDR3 is 13 amino acids long. The germline V gene has CDR1 SEHNR and CDR2 FQNEAQ (reference sequence). V was shortened by 4 bases and J by 6 bases, with 11 bases between the two germline ends. DNA of the CDR3: TGTGCCAGCAGCTCGAAATGGGCCGATACGCAGTATTTT. Residues: CASSSKWADTQYF.

Only a few counts were recorded for this clonotype. The chain joins TRBV7-8 to TRBJ2-1, with 10 bases identical to TRBD2. The CDR3 runs 14 residues. After removal of 10 bases from V and 8 bases from J, the junction contained 11 bases not matched to a gene. Germline lookup yields CDR1 SGHVS and CDR2 FQNEAQ. Here the CDR3 reads CATEPPSGSYEQFF. CDR3 DNA sequence: TGTGCCACCGAGCCGCCTAGCGGGAGCTATGAGCAGTTCTTC. Based on the CDR3 plus reference TRBV7-8 and TRBJ2-1, the full variable domain is GAGVSQSPRYKVAKRGQDVALRCDPISGHVSLFWYQQALGQGPEFLTYFQNEAQLDKSGLPSDRFFAERPEGSVSTLKIQRTQQEDSAVYLCATEPPSGSYEQFFGPGTRLTVL.

The table lists this clonotype with many counts. The chain uses TRBV20-1 and TRBJ1-1; perhaps TRBD1 as D (6 bases). CDR1 and CDR2 (germline): DFQATT, SNEGSKA (reference sequence). The germline V and J ends were trimmed by 3 bases and 1 base, with 12 bases remaining between them. The CDR3 sequence is 14 residues long. The CDR3 loop reads CSASPGESNTEAFF. The CDR3 region has the DNA TGCAGTGCTAGCCCAGGGGAGTCGAACACTGAAGCTTTCTTT.

CDR3 in amino acids: CASRQGQAAEAFF. The CDR3 DNA sequence: TGTGCCAGCAGACAGGGACAGGCAGCTGAAGCTTTCTTT. The V gene is TRBV6-5, the J gene TRBJ1-1; TRBD1 agrees at 8 bases. The length of the CDR3 is 13 residues. Per the germline V gene, CDR1 is MNHEY and CDR2 is SVGAGI. With V trimmed by 6 bases and J by 6 bases, 6 bases remained unmatched.

This chain's CDR3 is CASMPDRAYEQYF. CDR3 sequence (DNA): TGTGCCAGCATGCCGGACAGGGCATACGAGCAGTACTTC. The chain links TRBV6-1 to TRBJ2-7; TRBD1 matches 8 bases. J was trimmed by 4 bases and V by 7 bases; bases with no gene match: 6. CDR1 and CDR2 from the germline V gene are MNHNS and SASEGT. This CDR3 comprises 13 residues.

This chain uses TRBV4-1 with TRBJ1-6; the match to TRBD1 covers 7 bases. Germline-derived CDR1 and CDR2 are MGHRA and YSYEKL. The CDR3 has 14 amino acids. After removal of 5 bases from V and 6 bases from J, the junction contained 4 bases not matched to a gene. CDR3 coding DNA: TGCGCCAGCAGCATCCGGGACAGTAATTCACCCCTCCACTTT. As protein: CASSIRDSNSPLHF.

This clonotype was counted once. CDR3 loop: CAIAGGPSGETQYF. The CDR3 nucleotides read TGTGCCATTGCCGGGGGGCCCTCCGGGGAGACCCAGTACTTC. This chain uses TRBV6-5 with TRBJ2-5, with D possibly TRBD2 on 7 matching bases. Germline values: CDR1 MNHEY, CDR2 SVGAGI. This CDR3 has 14 residues. The ends were cut back, 10 bases at V and 5 bases at J, with 20 bases in the middle.

In regard to this clonotype: A single base separates this from a much larger clone, so it may be a read error. The rearrangement joins TRBV6-5 to TRBJ2-5, with D maybe TRBD1 (6 bases). The V end was cut by 2 bases, the J end by 2 bases, with 9 bases between. The germline V gene has CDR1 MNHEY and CDR2 SVGAGI. The CDR3 runs to 14 residues. The CDR3 spells CASSYDGQQETQYF. The CDR3 DNA is TGTGCCAGCAGTTACGACGGACAGCAAGAGACCCAGTACTTC.

The rearrangement links TRBV20-1 to TRBJ2-5; D may be TRBD1 or TRBD2 (5 bases each). The J call is doubtful: the DNA matches TRBJ2-7 better. Germline CDR1 reads DFQATT; CDR2 reads SNEGSKA (reference sequence). The CDR3 runs to 14 residues. This CDR3 is CSAWYRDALGEQYF. In DNA, the CDR3 is TGCAGTGCTTGGTACCGGGACGCCCTTGGCGAGCAGTACTTC.

This rearrangement joins TRBV7-2 to TRBJ2-7; TRBD2 aligns across 10 bases. The V gene end was trimmed by 6 bases and the J gene end by 3 bases; junction bases not matched to a gene: 11. The germline V gene encodes CDR1 SGHTA and CDR2 FQGNSA. The CDR3 runs to 16 residues. The CDR3: CASSFKAGTSVYEQYF. Here the CDR3 DNA reads TGTGCCAGCAGTTTTAAGGCCGGGACTAGCGTCTACGAGCAGTACTTC. Supplemented by reference TRBV7-2 and TRBJ2-7, the full variable domain reads GAGVSQSPSNKVTEKGKDVELRCDPISGHTALYWYRQSLGQGLEFLIYFQGNSAPDKSGLPSDRFSAERTGGSVSTLTIQRTQQEDSAVYLCASSFKAGTSVYEQYFGPGTRLTVT.